These 3 T cell receptor beta chains came from one sample sequenced in a study of blood T cell repertoires in COVID-19 (TCRdb year 2020). Libraries were built with the immunoSEQ multiplex PCR assay. TCRdb took this table from immuneACCESS and kept in-frame rearrangements with V and J called. Such tables lack part of the clones; where checked against another copy, unresolved V genes explain under half of the gap, and the rest is unexplained. The sample contains 150,000 to 200,000 clones, over 80% of them found a single time. About a tenth of the sample goes to the ten largest clones. Sequencing was performed on peripheral blood. All receptors derive from an elderly woman with active or convalescent COVID-19.

The CDR3 reads CASSFWTGGNTIYF. The CDR3, as DNA: TGTGCCAGCAGCTTTTGGACAGGGGGAAACACCATATATTTT. V and J are TRBV7-9 and TRBJ1-3; 8 bases agree with TRBD1. The CDR3 loop spans 14 amino acids. Germline CDR1 SEHNR, CDR2 FQNEAQ (reference sequence). The ends lost 3 bases at V and 4 bases at J; junction bases unmatched: 2.

There are a few counts of this clone. The rearrangement links TRBV4-3 to TRBJ2-5, with 8 positions matching TRBD1. The CDR3 has 15 residues. Germline loops: CDR1 LGHNA, CDR2 YSLEER. V lost 0 bases to trimming and J lost 7 bases; unmatched junction nucleotides: 7. In DNA form, the CDR3 reads TGCGCCAGCAGCCAAGACCCGGGACAGGACGGGACCCAGTACTTC. Residues: CASSQDPGQDGTQYF.

The gene calls are TRBV18 and TRBJ1-1; D is perhaps TRBD1 (6 bases). Germline V CDR1 and CDR2: KGHSH, LQKENI. Trimming cost V 4 bases and J 1 base, with 10 bases left between them. This CDR3 comprises 14 residues. CDR3 protein: CASSLQQGNTEAFF. CDR3 DNA: TGTGCCAGCTCACTCCAACAGGGGAACACTGAAGCTTTCTTT.